The entry below gives a single TCR beta chain sequence along with its context. Which antigen it targets is not known. The record has no base qualities; no much larger clone is one base away. The donors were included in the validation cohort of approximately 120 subjects, a group kept apart from the roughly 680-subject first cohort. This entry is derived from a study of cytomegalovirus exposure and HLA in healthy donors (dated by TCRdb to the late 2010s). The study in broad terms: The 666 repertoires of the first cohort and the 120 validation repertoires were produced on the same platform, according to a later analysis. The aim of the study was to test whether cataloging public T cell receptors could identify signatures of past pathogen exposure. Besides the first cohort of around 700 subjects, a separate validation cohort made up of 120 different subjects was used. To predict cytomegalovirus infection status, the study combined high-throughput TCR immunosequencing, statistical association of individual TCRs with disease status, and machine learning.

Libraries were made using the immunoSEQ multiplex PCR assay. Concerning the study's data processing: To diagnose cytomegalovirus status from the catalog of TCR beta chain sequences, a statistical classification framework was built. TCRdb carries this immuneACCESS record with in-frame sequences only. Its versions omit some clonotypes, under half of them owing to an unresolved V gene in the studies checked, with the rest unexplained. V and J calls and clone size are those listed in that table; D and trimming were worked out from the DNA. The sample yields hundreds of thousands of clones; over 75% were counted once. Jointly, the top ten make up 1.5% to 2.5% of the sample. The CDR3 covers 15 residues, taking in both the cysteine and the phenylalanine. Only CDR3 DNA remains: 45 bases, in frame from the first base. Between the V and J ends, shortened by 2 bases and 9 bases respectively, the junction contains 17 bases. As encoded in the germline V gene, CDR1 is SGHVS while CDR2 is FQNEAQ.

The paper as a whole reports these results and caveats: Most TCR sequences were seen in very few donors, while some public TCRs were found in many individuals. The study gave a list of some 150 TCR beta chains associated with cytomegalovirus. A later analysis found that TCRs clustered in the first cohort also tended to co-occur in the 110 or so validation repertoires, with just under 95% of cluster scores above 0. According to the authors, the approach could potentially be generalized to other disease states and immunological phenotypes. In vitro tests confirmed that three of the cytomegalovirus-associated TCR beta chains recognize cytomegalovirus antigens. A later analysis had no HLA typing for the validation cohort, so co-occurrence there was scored across all 130 or so repertoires. Cytomegalovirus status was reported to be diagnosed by the classifier with high specificity and sensitivity in both the original and validation cohorts.

The clonotype originates from a woman aged 18-30 years in good health and CMV-seropositive. The V and J segments used are TRBV7-8 and TRBJ1-5; a tentative D call is TRBD1 (6 bases match). What was sequenced was PBMCs. The nucleotide sequence is TGTGCCAGCAGCTTAACGGACAGTTCCAGCTTGCCCCAGCATTTT. It encodes CASSLTDSSSLPQHF.